Following are 26 T cell receptor beta chains from one sample sequenced in a study of identical twins. TCRdb ran MiXCR on the 5' RACE reads and lists one entry per CDR3 protein. The sample has 250,000 or so distinct CDR3 sequences; approximately 8.3% are singletons. The data also belong to a second study, concerning yellow fever vaccine responses in identical twins.

Sequencing input: CD8+ T cells sorted from blood. The source of these receptors is a woman between 18 and 30 years old in good health.

This chain links TRBV4-3 with TRBJ1-1; a weak D match, TRBD1 (6 bases). The CDR3 loop spans 16 amino acids. Germline V gene sequence: CDR1 LGHNA, CDR2 YSLEER. V lost 0 bases and J 4 bases, leaving 15 bases between the germline ends. The CDR3 reads CASSQDRGASGTEAFF. CDR3 nucleotide sequence: TGCGCCAGCAGCCAAGACAGGGGAGCATCGGGCACTGAAGCTTTCTTT.

This clonotype was detected a few times. V and J are TRBV12-3 or TRBV12-4 and TRBJ2-7; TRBD1 or TRBD2 may be the D gene (5 bases each). The length of the CDR3 is 14 residues. V gave up 3 bases and J gave up 1 base, with 10 bases separating them. The CDR3 sequence: CASSLFGASYEQYF. The CDR3 DNA reads TGTGCCAGCAGTTTGTTCGGGGCTTCCTACGAGCAGTACTTC.

This CDR3 is CASSYSTGTSGRWNTGELFF. DNA of the CDR3: TGTGCCAGCAGTTACTCGACCGGGACTAGCGGGAGGTGGAACACCGGGGAGCTGTTTTTT. This chain joins TRBV6-2 or TRBV6-3 and TRBJ2-2, with 15 bases identical to TRBD2. Losses at the gene ends were 0 bases for V and 1 base for J; bases not matched to a gene: 6. Germline V gene lookup returns CDR1 MNHEY and CDR2 SVGEGT. This CDR3 is built from 20 residues.

This rearrangement joins TRBV6-2 or TRBV6-3 to TRBJ2-1, with 8 bases lining up with TRBD2. CDR1 and CDR2 (germline): MNHEY, SVGEGT. CDR3 size: 17 residues. Trimming at V came to 4 bases and at J to 8 bases, leaving 16 bases not matched to a gene. CDR3 in amino acids: CASSFSLVGRERDEQFF. The CDR3 DNA reads TGTGCCAGCAGTTTTAGTCTTGTCGGGAGGGAAAGAGATGAGCAGTTCTTC.

There are a few counts of this clonotype. The chain couples TRBV5-1 to TRBJ1-4; D possibly corresponds to TRBD1 (6 bases). The germline V gene encodes CDR1 SGHRS and CDR2 YFSETQ. This CDR3 is 15 amino acids long. Trimming stripped 0 bases from V and 3 bases from J, with 9 bases between. The CDR3 sequence is CASSLEGGSNEKLFF. DNA of the CDR3: TGCGCCAGCAGCTTGGAAGGGGGTTCTAATGAAAAACTGTTTTTT. The complete variable domain, with remaining parts taken from reference TRBV5-1 and TRBJ1-4, reads KAGVTQTPRYLIKTRGQQVTLSCSPISGHRSVSWYQQTPGQGLQFLFEYFSETQRNKGNFPGRFSGRQFSNSRSEMNVSTLELGDSALYLCASSLEGGSNEKLFFGSGTQLSVL.

V is TRBV29-1 and J is TRBJ1-1; a weak D match, TRBD1 (5 bases). The CDR3 is 14 residues long. CDR1 is SQVTM and CDR2 is ANQGSEA in the germline V gene. Trimming took 6 bases from V and 1 from J, leaving 15 bases between them. As DNA, the CDR3 is TGCAGCGTGTGGGGCGGTTTGGGGAACACTGAAGCTTTCTTT. Translating gives CSVWGGLGNTEAFF.

This clonotype was counted many times. The DNA of the CDR3 is TGTGCCAGTGAATTTGTCGACGGGGAGCTGTTTTTT. Translated: CASEFVDGELFF. The chain is built from TRBV12-3 or TRBV12-4 and TRBJ2-2; D remains unclear. V shed 9 bases and J shed 7 bases, with 12 bases lying between them. CDR3 length: 12 residues.

This chain links TRBV2 with TRBJ2-3; TRBD2 matches at 9 bases. The CDR3 loop spans 17 amino acids. Germline assignment: CDR1 SNHLY and CDR2 FYNNEI. The V segment lost 6 bases and the J segment 0 bases; nucleotides outside the gene matches: 10. The CDR3 sequence: CASSGQASGASTDTQYF. CDR3 nucleotides: TGTGCCAGCAGCGGACAGGCTAGCGGGGCTAGCACAGATACGCAGTATTTT.

The V call is TRBV29-1, the J call TRBJ2-2, with a weak D call TRBD1 (6 bases). Germline assignment: CDR1 SQVTM and CDR2 ANQGSEA. Trimming shortened V by 6 bases and J by 2 bases, and 10 bases separated the two germline ends. This CDR3 contains 13 residues. The CDR3 DNA reads TGCAGCGTCTTGGGACACAACACCGGGGAGCTGTTTTTT. It is translated as CSVLGHNTGELFF.

This chain uses TRBV4-3 with TRBJ2-2; 7 positions agree with TRBD2. The CDR3 is 15 amino acids. Germline CDR1 is LGHNA and CDR2 is YSLEER. Trimming took 6 bases from V and 5 from J; bases not matched to a gene: 9. In DNA form, the CDR3 reads TGCGCCAGCAGAAAAGGAGGACTAGGAACCGGGGAGCTGTTTTTT. As protein: CASRKGGLGTGELFF.

The CDR3 coding sequence is TGTGCCAGCAGCTTCCGCCGGGACAGGGAGGGGGAGACCCAGTACTTC. This translates into CASSFRRDREGETQYF. The V call is TRBV7-9, the J call TRBJ2-5; 9 positions match TRBD1. Per the germline V gene, CDR1 is SEHNR and CDR2 is FQNEAQ (reference sequence). Unmatched junction bases numbered 10, after V lost 3 bases and J lost 5 bases. The CDR3 length is 16 residues.

There are a few counts of this clonotype. In DNA, the CDR3 is TGTGCCAGCAGCTTACCTGGGGACGGTATCACGAACACCGGGGAGCTGTTTTTT. This translates into CASSLPGDGITNTGELFF. The chain combines TRBV11-1 with TRBJ2-2; D tentatively reads TRBD1 or TRBD2 (5 bases each). V lost 2 bases, J lost 0 bases, and 16 bases lay in between. This CDR3 has 18 amino acids. Per germline, CDR1 SGHAT and CDR2 FQDESV (reference sequence). Full variable domain (rest looked up from reference TRBV11-1 and TRBJ2-2): EAEVAQSPRYKITEKSQAVAFWCDPISGHATLYWYRQILGQGPELLVQFQDESVVDDSQLPKDRFSAERLKGVDSTLKIQPAELGDSAMYLCASSLPGDGITNTGELFFGEGSRLTVL.

The chain links TRBV4-3 to TRBJ2-7, with a possible D match to TRBD2 (6 bases). This CDR3 spans 15 amino acids. The ends were cut back, 0 bases at V and 2 bases at J, with 11 bases in the middle. Looked up from germline, CDR1 is LGHNA and CDR2 is YSLEER. The CDR3 loop reads CASSQDGGATYEQYF. The CDR3 DNA is TGCGCCAGCAGCCAAGACGGGGGTGCTACCTACGAGCAGTACTTC.

There are a few counts of this clonotype. V is TRBV19 and J is TRBJ2-1; no firm D call. CDR3 length: 13 amino acids. CDR1 is LNHDA, CDR2 SQIVND, per germline (reference sequence). Trimming cost V 3 bases and J 4 bases, with 7 bases left between them. The CDR3 here is CASSIAIYNEQFF. As DNA, the CDR3 is TGTGCCAGTAGTATCGCCATTTACAATGAGCAGTTCTTC. The full variable domain, in which reference TRBV19 and TRBJ2-1 provide the parts outside the CDR3, is DGGITQSPKYLFRKEGQNVTLSCEQNLNHDAMYWYRQDPGQGLRLIYYSQIVNDFQKGDIAEGYSVSREKKESFPLTVTSAQKNPTAFYLCASSIAIYNEQFFGPGTRLTVL.

This clonotype has only a few counts. The V call is TRBV5-1, the J call TRBJ2-7, with D perhaps given as TRBD1 or TRBD2 (5 bases each). Germline CDR1 SGHRS, CDR2 YFSETQ. This CDR3 has 15 residues. V was cut by 4 bases and J by 4 bases, with 18 bases left in between. CDR3 amino acids: CASSTGTMRLYEQYF. DNA for the CDR3: TGCGCCAGCAGCACGGGGACCATGAGATTATACGAGCAGTACTTC.

This chain uses TRBV29-1 with TRBJ2-7; 8 nucleotides align to TRBD1. Germline-derived CDR1 and CDR2 are SQVTM and ANQGSEA. V was clipped by 6 bases and J by 3 bases; unmatched bases: 7. This CDR3 contains 13 residues. The CDR3 DNA reads as TGCAGCGTCCAATCAGGGACAGGCTACGAGCAGTACTTC. Encoded protein: CSVQSGTGYEQYF.

The chain couples TRBV6-1 to TRBJ2-7, with D possibly TRBD1 on 6 matching bases. CDR1 MNHNS and CDR2 SASEGT come from the germline V gene. Trimming stripped 5 bases from V and 6 bases from J, with 20 bases between. There are 15 residues in the CDR3. The CDR3 bases are TGTGCCAGCAGTCCCCATCCAACAGGGCGAGGCGAGCAGTACTTC. The encoded protein is CASSPHPTGRGEQYF.

This chain links TRBV7-9 with TRBJ2-7; 7 positions agree with TRBD2. J gave up 2 bases and V 4 bases, and 11 bases lay outside the gene matches. Looked up from germline, CDR1 is SEHNR and CDR2 is FQNEAQ (reference sequence). The CDR3 has 16 amino acids. CDR3 in DNA: TGTGCCAGCAGCTCCCCCCTCAGCGGGGCCCCCTACGAGCAGTACTTC. It encodes CASSSPLSGAPYEQYF.

The chain uses TRBV3-1 and TRBJ2-1, with D maybe TRBD1 (5 bases). Germline assignment: CDR1 LGHDT and CDR2 YNNKEL (reference sequence). With 3 bases removed from V and 7 bases from J, the gap between germline ends came to 19 bases. The CDR3 runs to 16 residues. CDR3 sequence (DNA): TGTGCCAGCAGCCATTTTTCTGGGGCAGCTTGGAATGAGCAGTTCTTC. Translation gives CASSHFSGAAWNEQFF.

V usage is TRBV4-2 and J usage is TRBJ2-5, with 10 nucleotides matching TRBD2. Germline CDR1 reads LGHNA; CDR2 reads YNFKEQ. The ends lost 1 base at V and 1 base at J; junction bases unmatched: 9. The CDR3 has 18 amino acids. The CDR3 DNA sequence: TGTGCCAGCAGCCAAGCCTCGCGGCTAGCGGGAGCCCAAGAGACCCAGTACTTC. Translated, it gives CASSQASRLAGAQETQYF.

This clonotype was counted ten times or more. The V gene is TRBV7-9, the J gene TRBJ2-7, with a possible D match to TRBD2 (6 bases). CDR3 length: 15 residues. Germline CDR1 reads SEHNR; CDR2 reads FQNEAQ (reference sequence). V dropped 5 bases and J dropped 5 bases, with 19 bases sitting between them. The CDR3 spells CASSPRDSKWDEQYF. CDR3 nucleotides: TGTGCCAGCAGCCCCCGGGACTCGAAATGGGACGAGCAGTACTTC. Combining the CDR3 with reference TRBV7-9 and TRBJ2-7 gives the whole variable domain DTGVSQNPRHKITKRGQNVTFRCDPISEHNRLYWYRQTLGQGPEFLTYFQNEAQLEKSRLLSDRFSAERPKGSFSTLEIQRTEQGDSAMYLCASSPRDSKWDEQYFGPGTRLTVT.

This clonotype was found many times. The chain employs TRBV12-3 or TRBV12-4 and TRBJ2-2, with D unclear. V was shortened by 4 bases and J by 0 bases, with 9 bases between the two germline ends. The CDR3 consists of 15 residues. The CDR3 here is CASSSWGPNTGELFF. The CDR3 bases are TGTGCCAGCAGTTCCTGGGGTCCGAACACCGGGGAGCTGTTTTTT.

This clonotype was recorded at least ten times. Mismatch with germline at one junction end may stem from a read error. The genes are TRBV7-7 and TRBJ2-1; 13 bases fit TRBD2. The CDR3 has 16 amino acids. The germline V gene has CDR1 SSHAT and CDR2 FNYEAQ (reference sequence). The CDR3: CASSLELAGGDNEQFF. The CDR3 DNA sequence: TGTGCTAGCAGCTTAGAACTAGCGGGAGGGGACAATGAGCAGTTCTTC.

The chain is built from TRBV29-1 and TRBJ1-2; 7 bases are shared with TRBD1. The CDR3 extends over 15 amino acids. Looked up from germline, CDR1 is SQVTM and CDR2 is ANQGSEA. V shed 3 bases and J 2 bases; nucleotides not matched to a gene: 9. Here the CDR3 reads CSVDQPGQRNYGYTF. CDR3 bases: TGCAGCGTTGACCAACCGGGACAGAGAAACTATGGCTACACCTTC.

This clonotype was seen repeatedly, ten times or more. The V and J genes are TRBV10-3 and TRBJ2-6; no clear D. Germline V gene sequence: CDR1 ENHRY, CDR2 SYGVKD. CDR3 length: 13 residues. V gave up 0 bases and J gave up 3 bases, with 0 bases separating them. CDR3 residues: CAISESGANVLTF. In DNA form, the CDR3 reads TGTGCCATCAGTGAGTCTGGGGCCAACGTCCTGACTTTC.

The rearrangement links TRBV3-1 to TRBJ2-2, with 8 bases lining up with TRBD2. The CDR3 loop spans 13 amino acids. Trimming cost V 4 bases and J 8 bases; bases outside gene matches: 3. Germline V lookup: CDR1 LGHDT, CDR2 YNNKEL (reference sequence). The CDR3 here is CASSPSGGGELFF. The CDR3 nucleotides read TGTGCCAGCAGCCCAAGCGGGGGTGGGGAGCTGTTTTTT.